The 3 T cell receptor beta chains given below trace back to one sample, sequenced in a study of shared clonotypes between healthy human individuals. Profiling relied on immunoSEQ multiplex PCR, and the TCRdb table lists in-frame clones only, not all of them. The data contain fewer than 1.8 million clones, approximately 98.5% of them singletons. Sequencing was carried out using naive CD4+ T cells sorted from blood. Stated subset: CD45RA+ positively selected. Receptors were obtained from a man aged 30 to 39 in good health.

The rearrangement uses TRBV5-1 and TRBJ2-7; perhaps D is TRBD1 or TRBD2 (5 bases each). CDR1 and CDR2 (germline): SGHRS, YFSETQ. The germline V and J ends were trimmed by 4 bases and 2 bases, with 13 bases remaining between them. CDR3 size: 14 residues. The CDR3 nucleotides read TGCGCCAGCAGCCTATCCGGGGCGGCCTACGAGCAGTACTTC. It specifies CASSLSGAAYEQYF.

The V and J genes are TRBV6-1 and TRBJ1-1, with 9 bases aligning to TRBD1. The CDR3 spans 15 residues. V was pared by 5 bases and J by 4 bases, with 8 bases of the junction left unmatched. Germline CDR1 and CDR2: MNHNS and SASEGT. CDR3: CASSRTGAVATEAFF. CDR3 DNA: TGTGCCAGCAGTCGGACAGGGGCGGTGGCCACTGAAGCTTTCTTT.

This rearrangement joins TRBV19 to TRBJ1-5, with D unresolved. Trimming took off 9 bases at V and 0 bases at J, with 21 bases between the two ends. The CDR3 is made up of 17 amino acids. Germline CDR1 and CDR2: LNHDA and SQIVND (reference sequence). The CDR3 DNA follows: TGTGCCAGCAAACGCAGATTATATGGGGATAGCAATCAGCCCCAGCATTTT. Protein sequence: CASKRRLYGDSNQPQHF.